Sequencing of this TCR beta chain was carried out in a study of Tregs in tolerant kidney transplant recipients. With regard to this clone: The target antigen is unknown.

Unstimulated Tregs (CD4+CD25+CD127-) and CD4+CD25- non-Tregs were sorted from PBMCs. The method was immunoSEQ multiplex PCR; TCRdb's version includes in-frame clones alone and lacks a portion of them. The sample lists about 120,000 clones; roughly nine tenths were seen once. Study conclusions and caveats: The small number of patients limits these findings pending further validation. Expanding Tregs on activated donor B cells appeared to best identify donor-specific TCRbeta clones. Biological reproducibility was not directly addressed in this study.

The receptor comes from a human donor in good health. Sequenced material: CD4+ T cells from blood.

CDR3 amino acids: CASSLGAEPEQFF. The CDR3 DNA is TGTGCCAGCAGCTTGGGGGCGGAACCTGAGCAGTTCTTC. The chain uses TRBV11-3 and TRBJ2-1; a possible D gene is TRBD1 (6 bases). Germline V CDR1 and CDR2: SGHNT, YENEEA. This CDR3 is 13 amino acids long. V gave up 3 bases and J gave up 9 bases, with 12 bases separating them.